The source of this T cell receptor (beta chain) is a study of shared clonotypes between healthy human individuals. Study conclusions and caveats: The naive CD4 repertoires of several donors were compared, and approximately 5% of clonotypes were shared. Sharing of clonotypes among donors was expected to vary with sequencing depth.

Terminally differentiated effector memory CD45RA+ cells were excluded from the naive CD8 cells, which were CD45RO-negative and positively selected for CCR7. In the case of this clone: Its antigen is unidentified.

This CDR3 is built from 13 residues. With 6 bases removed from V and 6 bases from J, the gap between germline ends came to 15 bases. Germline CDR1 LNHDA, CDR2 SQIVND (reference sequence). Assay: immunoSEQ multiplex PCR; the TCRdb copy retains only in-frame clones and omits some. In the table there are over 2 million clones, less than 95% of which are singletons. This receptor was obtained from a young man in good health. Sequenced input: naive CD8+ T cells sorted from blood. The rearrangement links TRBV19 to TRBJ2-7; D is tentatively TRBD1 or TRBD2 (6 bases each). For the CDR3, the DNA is TGTGCCAGTAGCGCGTCCCCGGGGGCCGAGCAGTACTTC. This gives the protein CASSASPGAEQYF. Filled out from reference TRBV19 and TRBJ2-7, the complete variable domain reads DGGITQSPKYLFRKEGQNVTLSCEQNLNHDAMYWYRQDPGQGLRLIYYSQIVNDFQKGDIAEGYSVSREKKESFPLTVTSAQKNPTAFYLCASSASPGAEQYFGPGTRLTVT.